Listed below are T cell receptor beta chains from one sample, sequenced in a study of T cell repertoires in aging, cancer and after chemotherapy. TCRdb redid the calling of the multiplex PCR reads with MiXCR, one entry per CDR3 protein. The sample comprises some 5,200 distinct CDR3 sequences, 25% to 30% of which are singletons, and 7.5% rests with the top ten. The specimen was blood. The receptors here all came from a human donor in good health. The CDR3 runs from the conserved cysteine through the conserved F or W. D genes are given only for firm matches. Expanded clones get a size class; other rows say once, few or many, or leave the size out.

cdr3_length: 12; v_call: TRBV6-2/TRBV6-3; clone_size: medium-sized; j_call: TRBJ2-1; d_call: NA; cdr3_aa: CASSQQRDEQFF; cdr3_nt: TGTGCCAGCAGCCAACAGAGGGATGAGCAGTTCTTC
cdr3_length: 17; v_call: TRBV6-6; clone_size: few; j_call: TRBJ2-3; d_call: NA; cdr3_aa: CASQPHLRDQLTDTQYF; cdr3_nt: TGTGCCAGCCAACCTCACCTTAGGGACCAACTGACAGATACGCAGTATTTT
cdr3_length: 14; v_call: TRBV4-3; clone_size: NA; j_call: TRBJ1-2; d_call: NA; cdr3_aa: CASSQAGTTYGYTF; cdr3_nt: TGCGCCAGCAGCCAAGCCGGGACCACTTATGGCTACACCTTC
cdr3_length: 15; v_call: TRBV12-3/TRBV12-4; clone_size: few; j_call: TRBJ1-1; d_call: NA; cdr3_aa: CASSLTGARAAEAFF; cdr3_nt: TGTGCCAGCAGTTTAACTGGGGCCCGGGCCGCTGAAGCTTTCTTT
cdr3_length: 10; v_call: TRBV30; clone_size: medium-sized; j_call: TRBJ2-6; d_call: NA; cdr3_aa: CAWYKEALTF; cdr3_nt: TGTGCCTGGTATAAGGAGGCCCTGACTTTC
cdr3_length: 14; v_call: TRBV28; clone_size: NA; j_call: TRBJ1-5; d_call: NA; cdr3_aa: CASSIETWNQPQHF; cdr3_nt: TGTGCCAGCAGTATAGAGACCTGGAATCAGCCCCAGCATTTT
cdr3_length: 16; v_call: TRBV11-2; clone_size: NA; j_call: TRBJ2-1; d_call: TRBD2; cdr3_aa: CASSLKAGGRYNEQFF; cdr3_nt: TGTGCCAGCAGCTTAAAAGCGGGAGGGCGGTACAATGAGCAGTTCTTC
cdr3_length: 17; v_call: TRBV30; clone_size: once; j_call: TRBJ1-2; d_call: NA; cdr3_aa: CAWSVGAPDGAGHGYTF; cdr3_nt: TGTGCCTGGAGTGTAGGCGCCCCGGACGGGGCAGGGCATGGCTACACCTTC
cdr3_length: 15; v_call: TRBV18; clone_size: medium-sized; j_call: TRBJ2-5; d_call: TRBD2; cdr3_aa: CASSLGGLREETQYF; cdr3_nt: TGTGCCAGCTCACTCGGGGGGTTACGGGAAGAGACCCAGTACTTC
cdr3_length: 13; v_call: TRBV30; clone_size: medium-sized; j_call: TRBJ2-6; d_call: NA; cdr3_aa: CAWSGSGANVLTF; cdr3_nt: TGTGCCTGGAGTGGGTCAGGGGCCAACGTCCTGACTTTC
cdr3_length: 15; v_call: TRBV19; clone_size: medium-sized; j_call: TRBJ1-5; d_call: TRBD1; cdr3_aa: CASSMGQGLNQPQHF; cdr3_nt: TGTGCCAGTAGTATGGGACAGGGGCTAAATCAGCCCCAGCATTTT
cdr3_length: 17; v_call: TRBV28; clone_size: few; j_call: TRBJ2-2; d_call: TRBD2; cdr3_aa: CASSSWGLAGGPGELFF; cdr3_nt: TGTGCCAGCAGTTCGTGGGGACTAGCGGGAGGGCCGGGGGAGCTGTTTTTT
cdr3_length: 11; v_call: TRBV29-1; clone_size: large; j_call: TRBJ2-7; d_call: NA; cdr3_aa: CSVVGYYEQYF; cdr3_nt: TGCAGCGTTGTGGGGTACTACGAGCAGTACTTC
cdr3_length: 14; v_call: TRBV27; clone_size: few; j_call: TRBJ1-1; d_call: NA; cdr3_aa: CASSLGAMNTEAFF; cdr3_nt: TGTGCCAGCAGTTTGGGGGCCATGAACACTGAAGCTTTCTTT
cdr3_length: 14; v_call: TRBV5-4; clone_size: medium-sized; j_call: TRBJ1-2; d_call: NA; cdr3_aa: CASSPTTVSYGYTF; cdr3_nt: TGTGCCAGCAGCCCGACTACAGTAAGCTATGGCTACACCTTC
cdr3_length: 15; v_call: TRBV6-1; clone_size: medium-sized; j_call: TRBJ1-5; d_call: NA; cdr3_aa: CASSASPNGNQPQHF; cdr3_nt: TGTGCCAGCAGTGCCTCCCCTAACGGCAATCAGCCCCAGCATTTT
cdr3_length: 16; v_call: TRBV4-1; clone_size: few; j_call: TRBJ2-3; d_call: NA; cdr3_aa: CASSQGGLGLRNTQYF; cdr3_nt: TGCGCCAGCAGCCAAGGAGGACTGGGGTTGAGGAATACGCAGTATTTT
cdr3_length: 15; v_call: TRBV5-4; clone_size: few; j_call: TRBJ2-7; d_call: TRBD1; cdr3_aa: CASSKGQGASYEQYF; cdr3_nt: TGTGCCAGCAGCAAGGGACAGGGGGCCTCCTACGAGCAGTACTTC
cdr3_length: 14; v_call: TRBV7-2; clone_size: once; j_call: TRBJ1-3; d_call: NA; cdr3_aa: CASSLAGGGNTIYF; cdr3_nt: TGTGCCAGCAGCTTAGCGGGTGGAGGAAACACCATATATTTT
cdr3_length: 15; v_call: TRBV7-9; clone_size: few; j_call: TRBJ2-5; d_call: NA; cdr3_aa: CASSAPEGNEETQYF; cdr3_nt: TGTGCCAGCAGCGCCCCCGAGGGTAACGAAGAGACCCAGTACTTC
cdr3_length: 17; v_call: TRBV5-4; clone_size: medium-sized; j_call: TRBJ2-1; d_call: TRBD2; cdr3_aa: CASSLSNSGRSYNEQFF; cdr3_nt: TGTGCCAGCAGCCTGTCCAATAGCGGGAGAAGCTACAATGAGCAGTTCTTC
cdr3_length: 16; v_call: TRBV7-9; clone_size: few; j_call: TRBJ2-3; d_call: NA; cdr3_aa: CASSTHLGVVPDTQYF; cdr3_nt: TGTGCCAGCAGCACCCACCTAGGAGTGGTACCAGATACGCAGTATTTT
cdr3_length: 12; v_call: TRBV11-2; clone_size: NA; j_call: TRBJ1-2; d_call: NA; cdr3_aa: CASSQRTEGYTF; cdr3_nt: TGTGCCAGCAGCCAAAGGACAGAAGGCTACACCTTC
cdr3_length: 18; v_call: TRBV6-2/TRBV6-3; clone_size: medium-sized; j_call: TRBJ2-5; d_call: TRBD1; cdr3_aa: CASSTGTGGAGRQETQYF; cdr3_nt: TGTGCCAGCAGCACCGGGACAGGGGGCGCGGGGCGGCAAGAGACCCAGTACTTC
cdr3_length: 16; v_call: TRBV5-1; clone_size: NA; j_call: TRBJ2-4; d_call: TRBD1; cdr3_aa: CASSHGDRGEGNIQYF; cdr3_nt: TGCGCCAGCAGCCATGGGGACAGGGGGGAAGGAAACATTCAGTACTTC
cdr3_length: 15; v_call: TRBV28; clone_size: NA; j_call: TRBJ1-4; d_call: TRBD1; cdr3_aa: CASSSFPGQDEKLFF; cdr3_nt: TGTGCCAGCAGTTCTTTCCCGGGACAGGATGAAAAACTGTTTTTT
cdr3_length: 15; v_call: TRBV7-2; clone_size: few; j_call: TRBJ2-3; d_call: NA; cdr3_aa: CASSLEQGSTDTQYF; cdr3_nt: TGTGCCAGCAGCTTAGAGCAGGGGAGCACAGATACGCAGTATTTT
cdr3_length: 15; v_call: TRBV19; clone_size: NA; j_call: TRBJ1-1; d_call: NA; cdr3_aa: CASSIESSRQREAFF; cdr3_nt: TGTGCCAGTAGTATAGAGTCCTCCCGACAGCGCGAAGCTTTCTTT